One and the same sample provided the 27 T cell receptor beta chains below, sequenced in a study of T cell clonality in common variable immunodeficiency. The protocol was immunoSEQ multiplex PCR, while the TCRdb copy is restricted to in-frame clones and leaves out a portion. Recorded here are 15,000 to 20,000 clones, none singletons. Study-level points and caveats: Fewer deletions and N-nucleotide insertions were reportedly seen in common variable immunodeficiency TCR beta sequences.

For these receptors, no antigen is known. The source material was peripheral blood mononuclear cells. The source of these receptors is a human donor with common variable immunodeficiency.

This clone has ten or more counts. Read coverage stops 3 residues before the CDR3 terminus; the germline J gene supplies the remainder. This chain links TRBV18 with TRBJ2-7, with D possibly being TRBD1 (7 bases). V was shortened by 3 bases and J by 6 bases, with 12 bases between the two germline ends. Looked up from germline, CDR1 is KGHSH and CDR2 is LQKENI. The CDR3 runs 13 residues. CDR3 DNA, as far as it was read: TGTGCCAGCTCACCCGGGACAGCGGGCGAG. Translating it yields CASSPGTAGE. The whole CDR3 sequence is CASSPGTAGEQYF. The full variable domain, its missing parts supplied by reference TRBV18 and TRBJ2-7, is NAGVMQNPRHLVRRRGQEARLRCSPMKGHSHVYWYRQLPEEGLKFMVYLQKENIIDESGMPKERFSAEFPKEGPSILRIQQVVRGDSAAYFCASSPGTAGEQYFGPGTRLTVT.

This clone was seen ten or more times. The sequenced fragment ends 3 residues before the CDR3 boundary, so the rest is inferred from the germline J gene. This rearrangement joins TRBV18 to TRBJ1-5, with D tentatively TRBD1 (6 bases). This CDR3 region has 15 residues. CDR1 is KGHSH and CDR2 is LQKENI in the germline V gene. Trimming removed 1 base from V and 2 bases from J, with 9 bases in between. Here the CDR3 reads CASSPRGQGNQPQHF. Incomplete CDR3 DNA: TGTGCCAGCTCACCACGGGGGCAGGGCAATCAGCCC.

As concerns this clone: The CDR3 end is not reached by the read, which stops 3 residues before it; the germline J gene fills it in. This rearrangement joins TRBV2 to TRBJ1-1; D perhaps matches TRBD1 (6 bases). From germline, CDR1 is SNHLY and CDR2 FYNNEI. This CDR3 contains 16 residues. Trimming shortened V by 3 bases and J by 4 bases, and 18 bases separated the two germline ends. Partial CDR3 DNA: TGTGCCAGCAGTGAGGCTGGGGGGGGCAGGGGCACTGAA. Translating gives CASSEAGGGRGTE. The complete CDR3 sequence is CASSEAGGGRGTEAFF.

As concerns this clone: The observed sequence ends 3 residues before the CDR3 terminus, with the missing tail filled in from the germline J gene. The V and J genes are TRBV19 and TRBJ1-2; TRBD1 might be the D (6 bases). V was shortened by 6 bases and J by 3 bases, with 11 bases between the two germline ends. CDR1 LNHDA and CDR2 SQIVND come from the germline V gene (reference sequence). The CDR3 is made up of 13 amino acids. CDR3 DNA, as far as it was read: TGTGCCAGTAGAGAACAGGGAGACTATGGC. It is translated as CASREQGDYG. The whole CDR3 reads CASREQGDYGYTF.

The sample holds a few counts of this clone. Its ends do not fully match the called genes, so a read error is possible. Sequencing ends 3 residues short of the CDR3 end; the germline J gene provides the rest. The chain combines TRBV7-7 with TRBJ1-6; 9 bases match TRBD1. Germline loops: CDR1 SSHAT, CDR2 FNYEAQ (reference sequence). CDR3 length: 18 amino acids. The CDR3 bases that were read are TGTGCTAGCAGAAGTCCGGGGACAGGGCGGCAAAGGGATTCACCC. It translates to CASRSPGTGRQRDSP. The complete CDR3 reads CASRSPGTGRQRDSPLHF.

Here the CDR3 reads CASSYVGADTQYF. The sequenced CDR3 bases are TGTGCCAGCAGTTACGTCGGGGCAGATACG. The chain is built from TRBV6-2 or TRBV6-3 and TRBJ2-3, with TRBD2 as a possible D gene (5 bases). The CDR3 extends 3 residues past the end of the read, so its final part is completed from the germline J gene. CDR3 length equals 13 residues. Trimming cost V 2 bases and J 4 bases, with 7 bases left between them. Germline CDR1 and CDR2: MNHEY and SVGEGT.

This clone was counted ten times or more. The CDR3 region is CASSLILAEYNEQFF. CDR3 bases read: TGTGCCAGCAGCTTAATACTAGCGGAGTACAATGAG. The chain has TRBV7-3 and TRBJ2-1; 8 nucleotides match TRBD2. The CDR3 is cut off 3 residues early in the read; its end comes from the germline J gene. Per germline, CDR1 SGHTA and CDR2 FQGTGA. The CDR3 runs to 15 residues. The V segment lost 1 base and the J segment 4 bases; nucleotides outside the gene matches: 3. The complete variable domain, with remaining parts taken from reference TRBV7-3 and TRBJ2-1, reads GAGVSQTPSNKVTEKGKYVELRCDPISGHTALYWYRQSLGQGPEFLIYFQGTGAADDSGLPNDRFFAVRPEGSVSTLKIQRTERGDSAVYLCASSLILAEYNEQFFGPGTRLTVL.

This clone was counted between two and nine times. The read comes to an end 3 residues before the CDR3 does, leaving the germline J gene to fill in the end. This chain links TRBV19 with TRBJ2-3; TRBD1 matches at 8 bases. This CDR3 has 14 residues. Germline V gene data show CDR1 as LNHDA and CDR2 as SQIVND (reference sequence). V was clipped by 6 bases and J by 5 bases; unmatched bases: 7. The part of the CDR3 DNA that was read is TGTGCCAGTAGGACGACAGGGGTCGGAGATACG. Translation gives CASRTTGVGDT. The whole CDR3 reads CASRTTGVGDTQYF.

This clone showed up just a few times. The read terminates 3 residues before the CDR3 end, so the remaining end is supplied by the germline J gene. The chain couples TRBV7-9 to TRBJ2-7, with 7 bases matching TRBD1. Germline lookup yields CDR1 SEHNR and CDR2 FQNEAQ (reference sequence). Germline trimming cut 5 bases from V and 4 bases from J; bases unmatched to any gene: 2. The CDR3 has 12 residues. The CDR3 bases that were read are TGTGCCAGCAGCGCAGGGGGTTACGAG. Protein: CASSAGGYE. The CDR3, in full, reads CASSAGGYEQYF.

This clone was found many times. The CDR3 end lies 3 residues beyond the end of the read and is filled in from the germline J gene. The chain recombines TRBV11-2 with TRBJ1-6; D remains unclear. From germline, CDR1 is SGHAT and CDR2 FQNNGV. The V end lost 5 bases, the J end lost 0 bases, and 8 bases lay between the germline ends. The length of the CDR3 is 15 residues. CDR3 DNA, as far as it was read: TGTGCCAGCAGCCCACAGAGCTCCTATAATTCACCC. Translating gives CASSPQSSYNSP. The CDR3, in full, reads CASSPQSSYNSPLHF.

Points on this clone: From the germline J gene comes the end of the CDR3, since the read stops 3 residues before it. V is TRBV20-1 and J is TRBJ1-1, with D uncertain. The germline gives CDR1 DFQATT, CDR2 SNEGSKA (reference sequence). CDR3 length: 14 amino acids. V lost 2 bases, J lost 0 bases, and 10 bases lay in between. CDR3 loop: CSARRAQMNTEAFF. The part of the CDR3 DNA that was read is TGCAGTGCTAGAAGGGCACAGATGAACACTGAA.

This clone has only a few counts. The read ends 3 residues before the CDR3 terminus; that terminus is restored from the germline J gene. V gene TRBV7-2 combines with J gene TRBJ2-1; a possible D gene is TRBD1 (6 bases). This CDR3 spans 15 amino acids. The V gene lost 5 bases and the J gene lost 7 bases, with 18 bases spanning the gap. The germline gives CDR1 SGHTA, CDR2 FQGNSA. The sequenced part of the CDR3 DNA is TGTGCCAGCAGCCTGACCTCAACAGGGTGGAATGAG. This sequence encodes CASSLTSTGWNE. The entire CDR3 sequence reads CASSLTSTGWNEQFF.

Note on this clone: The read stops 3 residues short of the end of the CDR3; the missing end is completed from the germline J gene. This chain uses TRBV29-1 with TRBJ2-3; D is uncertain. V was trimmed by 3 bases and J by 3 bases, leaving 4 bases between them. The CDR3 has 11 residues. CDR1 is SQVTM and CDR2 is ANQGSEA in the germline V gene. CDR3 in amino acids: CSVDITDTQYF. The DNA read from the CDR3 is TGCAGCGTTGATATAACAGATACG.

This clone was picked up many times. The read ends 3 residues early relative to the CDR3; the germline J gene fills the gap. The chain links TRBV7-2 to TRBJ2-5; the D gene is possibly TRBD1 (6 bases). This CDR3 is built from 15 residues. V lost 5 bases and J lost 2, with 15 bases in between. Germline V gene data show CDR1 as SGHTA and CDR2 as FQGNSA. The sequenced part of the CDR3 DNA is TGTGCCAGCAGCCCCCTGGGACACGTACAAGAGACC. Encoded protein: CASSPLGHVQET. The entire CDR3 sequence reads CASSPLGHVQETQYF.

This clone turned up a few times. The missing CDR3 end, 3 residues past where the read stops, is filled in from the germline J gene. The chain recombines TRBV20-1 with TRBJ2-7; 13 bases are shared with TRBD2. The CDR3 has 19 amino acids. The V gene's germline CDR1 is DFQATT and CDR2 SNEGSKA (reference sequence). J lost 0 bases, V lost 0 bases, and 11 bases had no gene match. The covered CDR3 bases are TGCAGTGCTAGAGATCGTTCCGGGACTAGCGGGGCGGGCTCCTACGAG. It is translated as CSARDRSGTSGAGSYE. In full, the CDR3 is CSARDRSGTSGAGSYEQYF.

This clone was seen ten or more times. The CDR3 goes on 3 residues after the read ends, and that part is filled in from the germline J gene. The chain couples TRBV7-9 to TRBJ2-1; D is unresolved. V lost 4 bases, J lost 8 bases, and 15 bases lay in between. CDR1 and CDR2 (germline): SEHNR, FQNEAQ (reference sequence). The CDR3 covers 14 residues. CDR3 bases read: TGTGCCAGCAGCTCGTCGACTGGGTGGGATGAG. This gives the protein CASSSSTGWDE. The full CDR3 protein is CASSSSTGWDEQFF.

Judged by abundance, this clone is medium-sized. Coverage ceases 3 residues before the CDR3 finishes, and the germline J gene fills in the end. V and J are TRBV9 and TRBJ1-1; D may be TRBD1 (5 bases). Trimming left V 3 bases short and J 0 bases short, with 6 bases between. This CDR3 region has 13 residues. CDR1 is SGDLS, CDR2 YYNGEE, per germline. The CDR3: CASSETVNTEAFF. The covered CDR3 bases are TGTGCCAGCAGCGAGACAGTGAACACTGAA.

This clone was seen a handful of times. The read ends 3 residues early relative to the CDR3; the germline J gene fills the gap. The rearrangement uses TRBV7-6 and TRBJ2-7; the match to TRBD2 covers 7 bases. V trimming: 4 bases; J trimming: 6 bases; junction bases outside the gene matches: 15. The CDR3 has 16 residues. The germline V gene encodes CDR1 SGHVS and CDR2 FNYEAQ. CDR3 sequence reads: CASSSWEGSLRGEQYF. The sequenced CDR3 bases are TGTGCCAGCAGCTCCTGGGAGGGCTCATTGAGGGGCGAG.

This clone was detected a few times. The CDR3 goes on 3 residues after the read ends, and that part is filled in from the germline J gene. This sequence joins TRBV2 and TRBJ2-5; perhaps TRBD2 as D (6 bases). Trimming cost V 3 bases and J 5 bases, with 16 bases left between them. Germline V gene lookup returns CDR1 SNHLY and CDR2 FYNNEI. This CDR3 is built from 15 residues. The sequenced CDR3 bases are TGTGCCAGCAGTGAGTGGGGACTTCGAATGGAGACC. Protein: CASSEWGLRMET. The complete CDR3 protein is CASSEWGLRMETQYF.

This clone occurred a few times. The observed sequence ends 3 residues before the CDR3 terminus, with the missing tail filled in from the germline J gene. The chain is built from TRBV30 and TRBJ2-7; maybe TRBD2 (5 bases). Germline V CDR1 and CDR2: GTSNPN, SVGIG (reference sequence). The CDR3 contains 15 residues. The V and J ends lost 0 bases and 3 bases respectively, with 15 bases between them. The CDR3 loop is CAWSVQGPTSYEQYF. CDR3 bases read: TGTGCCTGGAGTGTACAAGGGCCTACTAGCTACGAG.

Concerning this clone: Read coverage stops 3 residues before the CDR3 terminus; the germline J gene supplies the remainder. V usage is TRBV7-3 and J usage is TRBJ1-1, with a possible D match to TRBD1 (5 bases). V shed 8 bases and J shed 4 bases, with 14 bases lying between them. Per the germline V gene, CDR1 is SGHTA and CDR2 is FQGTGA. CDR3 size: 13 residues. Here the CDR3 reads CASGQLTSTEAFF. CDR3 DNA (partial): TGTGCCAGCGGACAACTCACAAGCACTGAA.

The sample holds many counts of this clone. Read sequence stops 3 residues before the CDR3 end, and the germline J gene provides the missing end. The chain joins TRBV10-3 to TRBJ1-5; D possibly corresponds to TRBD1 (6 bases). Trimming cost V 8 bases and J 5 bases, with 10 bases left between them. The germline CDR1 and CDR2 sequences are ENHRY and SYGVKD. There are 12 residues in the CDR3. The CDR3 reads CAISGGDQPQHF. The DNA read from the CDR3 is TGTGCCATCTCGGGGGGCGATCAGCCC.

This clone turned up a few times. The CDR3 extends 3 residues past the end of the read, so its final part is completed from the germline J gene. The rearrangement links TRBV19 to TRBJ1-2; D may be TRBD1 (6 bases). Germline CDR1 LNHDA, CDR2 SQIVND (reference sequence). This CDR3 spans 13 amino acids. V lost 5 bases, J lost 4 bases, and 11 bases lay in between. The CDR3 sequence: CASSSRGGYGYTF. CDR3 bases read: TGTGCCAGTAGTTCCCGAGGGGGCTATGGC.

Comment on this clone: Read sequence stops 3 residues before the CDR3 end, and the germline J gene provides the missing end. This chain joins TRBV20-1 and TRBJ2-7; tentatively, D is TRBD1 or TRBD2 (6 bases each). The V and J ends lost 7 bases and 5 bases respectively, with 24 bases between them. This CDR3 region has 15 residues. Looked up from germline, CDR1 is DFQATT and CDR2 is SNEGSKA (reference sequence). The sequenced part of the CDR3 DNA is TGCAGTGGGGCGACGGGAGTAGGGCAGGGGAACGAG. This translates into CSGATGVGQGNE. Given in full, the CDR3 is CSGATGVGQGNEQYF.

This clone has ten or more counts. The CDR3 is cut off 3 residues early in the read; its end comes from the germline J gene. J is TRBJ2-4 and V is TRBV5-1, with TRBD1 identical over 9 bases. CDR3 length: 16 residues. After removal of 0 bases from V and 6 bases from J, the junction contained 7 bases not matched to a gene. Germline V gives CDR1 SGHRS, CDR2 YFSETQ. The part of the CDR3 DNA that was read is TGCGCCAGCAGCTTGGCCGGGACAGGGCAGATAAACATT. Its protein product is CASSLAGTGQINI. The full-length CDR3 reads as CASSLAGTGQINIQYF.

A note on this clone: The read finishes 3 residues shy of the CDR3 end, and the germline J gene is used to complete it. The chain has TRBV6-2 or TRBV6-3 and TRBJ1-1, with TRBD1 as a possible D gene (6 bases). The CDR3 totals 13 residues. V gave up 6 bases and J gave up 1 base, with 9 bases separating them. The germline V gene has CDR1 MNHEY and CDR2 SVGEGT. The part of the CDR3 DNA that was read is TGTGCCAGCAGGGGGACATCGAACACTGAA. Translation gives CASRGTSNTE. The entire CDR3 is CASRGTSNTEAFF.

This clone occurred a few times. With the read ending 3 residues before the CDR3 end, the germline J gene is used to fill in that end. V gene TRBV7-9 combines with J gene TRBJ2-7; D is ambiguous. This CDR3 region has 12 residues. In germline, CDR1 is SEHNR, CDR2 FQNEAQ (reference sequence). V dropped 5 bases and J dropped 6 bases, with 11 bases sitting between them. Incomplete CDR3 DNA: TGTGCCAGCAGCGTAGATTACACCGAG. It specifies CASSVDYTE. The CDR3, in full, reads CASSVDYTEQYF.